Only a few counts were recorded for the clone carrying this T cell receptor (beta chain). The sample belongs to a study of blood T cells in healthy people across ages. The CDR3 has 13 amino acids. The ends were cut back, 3 bases at V and 3 bases at J, with 9 bases in the middle. Germline V gene data show CDR1 as SNHLY and CDR2 as FYNNEI. The second PCR ran about 6 to 12 cycles with a sample-barcoded 5' primer and J-beta primers. Via MiXCR, TCRdb re-called the 5' RACE reads, giving one row per CDR3 protein. The data show approximately 850,000 distinct CDR3 sequences, 40% to 50% seen once. Sequencing was carried out using blood. The clonotype was recovered from a man aged 55 to 70 in good health. The chain is built from TRBV2 and TRBJ2-7; unclear D gene. This chain's CDR3 is CASSDVKDYEQYF. For the CDR3, the DNA is TGTGCCAGCAGTGACGTTAAGGACTACGAGCAGTACTTC.